The 8 T cell receptor beta chains presented below share a single source sample, sequenced in a study of blood T cell repertoires in COVID-19. The table came from immunoSEQ multiplex PCR; TCRdb's copy has only in-frame clones and leaves some out. The table includes about 47,000 clones, 80% to 85% detected once. The specimen sequenced was peripheral blood. The receptors shown here come from a human donor with acute or convalescent COVID-19. The donor label of this sample is uncertain.

The chain recombines TRBV7-6 with TRBJ2-2, with 9 bases that match TRBD2. This CDR3 is 16 amino acids long. Germline V gives CDR1 SGHVS, CDR2 FNYEAQ. V lost 1 base to trimming and J lost 4 bases; unmatched junction nucleotides: 4. CDR3 region: CASSLVSSGSTGELFF. The CDR3 region has the DNA TGTGCCAGCAGCTTAGTTAGTAGCGGGAGCACCGGGGAGCTGTTTTTT.

The chain joins TRBV11-2 to TRBJ2-1; D not resolved. The germline V gene has CDR1 SGHAT and CDR2 FQNNGV. V lost 0 bases to trimming and J lost 7 bases, with 4 bases between them. This CDR3 has 12 residues. CDR3 in amino acids: CASSLESNEQFF. The CDR3 DNA sequence: TGTGCCAGCAGCTTAGAGTCTAATGAGCAGTTCTTC.

The chain has TRBV19 and TRBJ1-1; 8 nucleotides match TRBD1. Trimming took 4 bases from V and 6 from J; bases not matched to a gene: 10. The CDR3 extends over 15 amino acids. Germline loops: CDR1 LNHDA, CDR2 SQIVND (reference sequence). The CDR3 nucleotides read TGTGCCAGTAGTAGAAGTTTCAGGGGGCAGTCTGAAGCTTTCTTT. This codes for CASSRSFRGQSEAFF.

This clone has just a few counts. This chain connects TRBV7-2 to TRBJ2-7; 7 nucleotides line up with TRBD2. The CDR3 runs 14 residues. V was pared by 3 bases and J by 1 base, with 3 bases of the junction left unmatched. Germline V gene data show CDR1 as SGHTA and CDR2 as FQGNSA. Here the CDR3 reads CASSFGGYSYEQYF. The CDR3 DNA reads TGTGCCAGCAGCTTCGGGGGGTATTCCTACGAGCAGTACTTC.

This clone was observed once. In DNA, the CDR3 is TGTGCCACCAGTGGAGAGGGCACCGGGGAGCTGTTTTTT. Protein product: CATSGEGTGELFF. The chain joins TRBV24-1 to TRBJ2-2; TRBD2 is a possible D gene (5 bases). The germline CDR1 and CDR2 sequences are KGHDR and SFDVKD. This CDR3 has 13 amino acids. The ends were cut back, 5 bases at V and 4 bases at J, with 7 bases in the middle.

The chain links TRBV5-4 to TRBJ2-5; TRBD2 matches 10 bases. Germline CDR1 SGHNT, CDR2 YYREEE (reference sequence). With V trimmed by 4 bases and J by 5 bases, 17 bases remained unmatched. The CDR3 loop spans 18 amino acids. The chain's CDR3 is CASSPHGVAAGGLETQYF. CDR3 sequence (DNA): TGTGCCAGCAGCCCCCATGGTGTTGCAGCGGGGGGGCTGGAGACCCAGTACTTC. The full variable domain, completed using reference TRBV5-4 and TRBJ2-5, is ETGVTQSPTHLIKTRGQQVTLRCSSQSGHNTVSWYQQALGQGPQFIFQYYREEENGRGNFPPRFSGLQFPNYSSELNVNALELDDSALYLCASSPHGVAAGGLETQYFGPGTRLLVL.

This sequence joins TRBV11-3 and TRBJ2-1; TRBD2 is a possible D gene (6 bases). The CDR3 covers 14 residues. Trimming took off 2 bases at V and 11 bases at J, with 16 bases between the two ends. Germline assignment: CDR1 SGHNT and CDR2 YENEEA. The CDR3 DNA reads as TGTGCCAGCAGCTTAACCCCCCTGGGGGGTAAGCAGTTCTTC. Protein product: CASSLTPLGGKQFF.

The V gene is TRBV11-3, the J gene TRBJ2-2; D ambiguous. Germline lookup yields CDR1 SGHNT and CDR2 YENEEA. This CDR3 comprises 14 residues. V was trimmed by 5 bases and J by 1 base, leaving 8 bases between them. The CDR3 loop reads CASSDSWNTGELFF. Here the CDR3 DNA reads TGTGCCAGCAGCGATAGCTGGAACACCGGGGAGCTGTTTTTT. Drawing the rest from reference TRBV11-3 and TRBJ2-2, the complete variable domain is EAGVVQSPRYKIIEKKQPVAFWCNPISGHNTLYWYLQNLGQGPELLIRYENEEAVDDSQLPKDRFSAERLKGVDSTLKIQPAELGDSAVYLCASSDSWNTGELFFGEGSRLTVL.